Each of the 17 T cell receptor beta chains below was sequenced from the same sample in a study of blood T cell repertoires in COVID-19. Data came from immunoSEQ multiplex PCR; TCRdb stores just in-frame clones and leaves some out. The table includes 45,000 to 55,000 clones, more than 70% detected once. Source material: peripheral blood. These receptors were taken from a woman of 80 years or more with acute or convalescent COVID-19.

As to this clone: Within the sample, other DNA sequences also encode this same CDR3. This chain links TRBV11-3 with TRBJ2-1; TRBD2 matches 8 bases. The CDR3 length is 16 residues. With 1 base clipped from V and 0 bases from J, the junction kept 2 bases outside the gene matches. CDR1 and CDR2 (germline): SGHNT, YENEEA. This chain's CDR3 is CASSLAGGPSYNEQFF. In DNA form, the CDR3 reads TGTGCCAGCAGCTTAGCGGGGGGGCCCTCCTACAATGAGCAGTTCTTC.

CDR3 sequence: CASSETRDREAFF. CDR3 DNA: TGTGCCAGCAGTGAAACCCGGGACAGAGAAGCTTTCTTT. This sequence joins TRBV6-1 and TRBJ1-1; the match to TRBD1 covers 7 bases. CDR3 length: 13 amino acids. Trimming took 2 bases from V and 8 from J; bases not matched to a gene: 5. Germline V gene lookup returns CDR1 MNHNS and CDR2 SASEGT.

This chain joins TRBV10-3 and TRBJ2-3; D might be TRBD2 (5 bases). The CDR3 length is 17 residues. V dropped 0 bases and J dropped 4 bases, with 17 bases sitting between them. Germline CDR1 reads ENHRY; CDR2 reads SYGVKD. The CDR3 bases are TGTGCCATCAGTGAGTCGAGGGCCGCTGGGAACTCAGATACGCAGTATTTT. Translation: CAISESRAAGNSDTQYF.

The chain employs TRBV28 and TRBJ1-4; D perhaps matches TRBD1 (5 bases). CDR3 length: 15 amino acids. The germline CDR1 and CDR2 sequences are MDHEN and SYDVKM. V lost 6 bases to trimming and J lost 4 bases, with 15 bases between them. CDR3 amino acids: CASSQGGGFNEKLFF. In DNA, the CDR3 is TGTGCCAGCAGCCAAGGTGGGGGGTTTAATGAAAAACTGTTTTTT.

The chain couples TRBV3-1 (or the pseudogene TRBV3-2) to TRBJ1-4; perhaps TRBD1 as D (5 bases). Germline V lookup: CDR1 LGHDT, CDR2 YNNKEL (reference sequence). The CDR3 consists of 16 residues. V dropped 0 bases and J dropped 4 bases, with 12 bases sitting between them. CDR3 DNA sequence: TGTGCCAGCAGCCAAGACGGGACTGATGATAATGAAAAACTGTTTTTT. This gives the protein CASSQDGTDDNEKLFF.

This chain links TRBV6-6 with TRBJ1-5; the match to TRBD1 covers 7 bases. Germline-derived CDR1 and CDR2 are MNHNY and SVGAGI (reference sequence). V was clipped by 0 bases and J by 5 bases; unmatched bases: 1. The CDR3 totals 14 residues. The CDR3 loop is CASSYSQGDQPQHF. The CDR3 DNA reads as TGTGCCAGCAGTTACTCCCAGGGGGATCAGCCCCAGCATTTT.

A few counts support this clone. CDR3 loop: CASSWGGQGARELFF. CDR3 bases: TGCGCCAGCAGCTGGGGGGGACAGGGGGCTAGGGAGCTGTTTTTT. This chain uses TRBV4-1 with TRBJ2-2, with 12 bases that match TRBD1. Germline CDR1 reads MGHRA; CDR2 reads YSYEKL. This CDR3 is built from 15 residues. Germline trimming cut 5 bases from V and 9 bases from J; bases unmatched to any gene: 7.

The chain couples TRBV5-5 to TRBJ2-3; tentative D call: TRBD2 (6 bases). From germline, CDR1 is SGHKS and CDR2 YYEKEE (reference sequence). CDR3 length: 15 amino acids. Trimming pared 1 base from V and 3 bases from J, leaving 12 bases between. CDR3 sequence: CASSLRGGWTDTQYF. CDR3 DNA sequence: TGTGCCAGCAGCTTGAGGGGAGGTTGGACAGATACGCAGTATTTT.

The V call is TRBV6-1, the J call TRBJ2-3; 10 nucleotides agree with TRBD2. The length of the CDR3 is 16 residues. Unmatched junction bases numbered 7, after V lost 4 bases and J lost 3 bases. Germline CDR1 reads MNHNS; CDR2 reads SASEGT. This CDR3 reads CASSGSGGRSTDTQYF. CDR3 coding DNA: TGTGCCAGCAGTGGTAGCGGGGGGCGGAGTACAGATACGCAGTATTTT.

The chain couples TRBV29-1 to TRBJ1-2, with 9 bases identical to TRBD1. From germline, CDR1 is SQVTM and CDR2 ANQGSEA. The CDR3 is made up of 12 amino acids. Losses at the gene ends were 4 bases for V and 6 bases for J; bases not matched to a gene: 3. The CDR3 protein is CSVGTGVNGYTF. CDR3 DNA sequence: TGCAGCGTTGGGACAGGGGTTAATGGCTACACCTTC.

This chain links TRBV19 with TRBJ2-7; possible D gene TRBD2, 6 bases. The germline gives CDR1 LNHDA, CDR2 SQIVND (reference sequence). V was trimmed by 3 bases and J by 2 bases, leaving 11 bases between them. This CDR3 spans 14 amino acids. DNA for the CDR3: TGTGCCAGTAGTATCGGGCGGGGTCCCTACGAGCAGTACTTC. Its protein product is CASSIGRGPYEQYF.

The rearrangement links TRBV2 to TRBJ2-3; no clear D gene. The CDR3 contains 13 residues. Trimming cost V 4 bases and J 6 bases, with 11 bases left between them. Per the germline V gene, CDR1 is SNHLY and CDR2 is FYNNEI. CDR3 nucleotide sequence: TGTGCCAGCAGTGCTCTATCCTCGGATACGCAGTATTTT. This codes for CASSALSSDTQYF.

The genes are TRBV6-1 and TRBJ1-5; no clear D gene. CDR3 length: 17 amino acids. Trimming took 3 bases from V and 4 from J, leaving 19 bases between them. CDR1 and CDR2 from the germline V gene are MNHNS and SASEGT. CDR3 sequence (DNA): TGTGCCAGCAGTGATAGTTTGAGAGGGTGGAAAAATCAGCCCCAGCATTTT. Translating it yields CASSDSLRGWKNQPQHF.

The V call is TRBV3-1 (or the pseudogene TRBV3-2), the J call TRBJ2-5; 8 bases fit TRBD2. The germline CDR1 and CDR2 sequences are LGHDT and YNNKEL (reference sequence). The CDR3 is 17 amino acids. The ends lost 4 bases at V and 2 bases at J; junction bases unmatched: 12. CDR3 coding DNA: TGTGCCAGCAGCCCAACCCGTAGCGGGGCGCTACAAGAGACCCAGTACTTC. Residues: CASSPTRSGALQETQYF.

This clone was counted once. The chain combines TRBV11-2 with TRBJ1-2; 7 nucleotides line up with TRBD1. The germline V gene has CDR1 SGHAT and CDR2 FQNNGV. Trimming at V came to 5 bases and at J to 8 bases, leaving 17 bases not matched to a gene. This CDR3 has 16 residues. This chain's CDR3 is CASSPRPGTVGLGYTF. The CDR3 nucleotides read TGTGCCAGCAGCCCGCGACCTGGGACAGTTGGATTGGGCTACACCTTC. Together with reference TRBV11-2 and TRBJ1-2, the CDR3 gives the full variable domain: EAGVAQSPRYKIIEKRQSVAFWCNPISGHATLYWYQQILGQGPKLLIQFQNNGVVDDSQLPKDRFSAERLKGVDSTLKIQPAKLEDSAVYLCASSPRPGTVGLGYTFGSGTRLTVV.

V gene TRBV3-1 (or the pseudogene TRBV3-2) combines with J gene TRBJ1-1; TRBD1 agrees at 8 bases. J lost 1 base, V lost 5 bases, and 6 bases had no gene match. CDR1 and CDR2 from the germline V gene are LGHDT and YNNKEL (reference sequence). This CDR3 contains 15 residues. The CDR3 region has the DNA TGTGCCAGCAGCTCCCGGGACAGGCAGAACACTGAAGCTTTCTTT. It translates to CASSSRDRQNTEAFF.

This chain connects TRBV4-2 to TRBJ1-5, with 10 bases that match TRBD1. The length of the CDR3 is 17 residues. J was trimmed by 6 bases and V by 2 bases; bases with no gene match: 10. The germline V gene has CDR1 LGHNA and CDR2 YNFKEQ. CDR3 nucleotide sequence: TGTGCCAGCAGCCAACAACCGGGGGACAGGGGTGGTCAGCCCCAGCATTTT. It specifies CASSQQPGDRGGQPQHF.